A selection of T cell receptor beta chains follows, all from one sample in a study of shared clonotypes between healthy human individuals. TCRdb's copy holds only in-frame clones and misses some; the assay was immunoSEQ multiplex PCR. The sample lists about 1.5 million clones; about 98% were seen once. Input material: naive CD4+ T cells sorted from blood. The receptors here all came from a man aged 30 to 39 in good health. Each CDR3 is given with its conserved first and last residue. The order of the fields is J gene, V gene, CDR3 protein.

J: TRBJ2-7; V: TRBV5-4; CDR3: CASSLVRGSSYEQYF
J: TRBJ2-7; V: TRBV7-9; CDR3: CASSSWTESYEQYF
J: TRBJ2-2; V: TRBV5-4; CDR3: CASSRDTGELFF
J: TRBJ2-7; V: TRBV5-4; CDR3: CASSFYRGREQYF
J: TRBJ1-3; V: TRBV5-1; CDR3: CASSETELNTIYF
J: TRBJ1-3; V: TRBV9; CDR3: CASSVSSQDVASGNTIYF
J: TRBJ2-1; V: TRBV10-3; CDR3: CAISESRLLAGGTYNEQFF
J: TRBJ2-3; V: TRBV7-9; CDR3: CASSLGSGRADTQYF
J: TRBJ2-7; V: TRBV6-6; CDR3: CASEEGGDSSYEQYF
J: TRBJ2-1; V: TRBV4-3; CDR3: CASSLNRGRGSEQFF
J: TRBJ1-1; V: TRBV15; CDR3: CATSRDLGTNTEAFF
J: TRBJ2-5; V: TRBV5-8; CDR3: CASSLYLSGAQETQYF
J: TRBJ2-7; V: TRBV9; CDR3: CASSVVGTGTSEQYF
J: TRBJ2-2; V: TRBV7-6; CDR3: CASSFTLSSGANTGELFF
J: TRBJ1-1; V: TRBV5-1; CDR3: CASSITGDTEAFF
J: TRBJ2-3; V: TRBV7-8; CDR3: CASSQGGDTQYF
J: TRBJ2-5; V: TRBV29-1; CDR3: CSVWVAQETQYF
J: TRBJ2-7; V: TRBV7-8; CDR3: CASSLRLASYEQYF
J: TRBJ1-2; V: TRBV28; CDR3: CASRDGVGYTF
J: TRBJ2-7; V: TRBV6-8; CDR3: CASSSGGGKSYEQYF
J: TRBJ1-1; V: TRBV19; CDR3: CASSIWVSADTEAFF
J: TRBJ2-2; V: TRBV10-2; CDR3: CASGPSRATGELFF
J: TRBJ2-7; V: TRBV6-5; CDR3: CASWASGRPAYEQYF
J: TRBJ1-1; V: TRBV6-5; CDR3: CAARPGTYRGEAFF
J: TRBJ2-3; V: TRBV5-1; CDR3: CASSLNGISTDTQYF
J: TRBJ2-7; V: TRBV28; CDR3: CASSPAGTSREQYF
J: TRBJ1-4; V: TRBV14; CDR3: CASSQPGQGWEKLFF
J: TRBJ2-7; V: TRBV15; CDR3: CATSSARRVAYEQYF